This T cell receptor beta chain was identified in a study of control samples from healthy donors and cancer patients. Assay: immunoSEQ multiplex PCR; the TCRdb copy retains only in-frame clones and omits some. In the table there are about 75,000 clones, 84% of which are singletons. This clone came up once. The germline gives CDR1 MGHRA, CDR2 YSYEKL. The CDR3 length is 15 residues. V gave up 4 bases and J gave up 2 bases, with 14 bases separating them. V usage is TRBV4-1 and J usage is TRBJ2-5, with a tentative D call TRBD1 (5 bases). Sequenced material: blood. The clonotype was recovered from a man in his forties or fifties in good health. The DNA for the CDR3 is TGCGCCAGCAGCCCCCTTGGGGCCAGTCAAGAGACCCAGTACTTC. Its translation: CASSPLGASQETQYF.